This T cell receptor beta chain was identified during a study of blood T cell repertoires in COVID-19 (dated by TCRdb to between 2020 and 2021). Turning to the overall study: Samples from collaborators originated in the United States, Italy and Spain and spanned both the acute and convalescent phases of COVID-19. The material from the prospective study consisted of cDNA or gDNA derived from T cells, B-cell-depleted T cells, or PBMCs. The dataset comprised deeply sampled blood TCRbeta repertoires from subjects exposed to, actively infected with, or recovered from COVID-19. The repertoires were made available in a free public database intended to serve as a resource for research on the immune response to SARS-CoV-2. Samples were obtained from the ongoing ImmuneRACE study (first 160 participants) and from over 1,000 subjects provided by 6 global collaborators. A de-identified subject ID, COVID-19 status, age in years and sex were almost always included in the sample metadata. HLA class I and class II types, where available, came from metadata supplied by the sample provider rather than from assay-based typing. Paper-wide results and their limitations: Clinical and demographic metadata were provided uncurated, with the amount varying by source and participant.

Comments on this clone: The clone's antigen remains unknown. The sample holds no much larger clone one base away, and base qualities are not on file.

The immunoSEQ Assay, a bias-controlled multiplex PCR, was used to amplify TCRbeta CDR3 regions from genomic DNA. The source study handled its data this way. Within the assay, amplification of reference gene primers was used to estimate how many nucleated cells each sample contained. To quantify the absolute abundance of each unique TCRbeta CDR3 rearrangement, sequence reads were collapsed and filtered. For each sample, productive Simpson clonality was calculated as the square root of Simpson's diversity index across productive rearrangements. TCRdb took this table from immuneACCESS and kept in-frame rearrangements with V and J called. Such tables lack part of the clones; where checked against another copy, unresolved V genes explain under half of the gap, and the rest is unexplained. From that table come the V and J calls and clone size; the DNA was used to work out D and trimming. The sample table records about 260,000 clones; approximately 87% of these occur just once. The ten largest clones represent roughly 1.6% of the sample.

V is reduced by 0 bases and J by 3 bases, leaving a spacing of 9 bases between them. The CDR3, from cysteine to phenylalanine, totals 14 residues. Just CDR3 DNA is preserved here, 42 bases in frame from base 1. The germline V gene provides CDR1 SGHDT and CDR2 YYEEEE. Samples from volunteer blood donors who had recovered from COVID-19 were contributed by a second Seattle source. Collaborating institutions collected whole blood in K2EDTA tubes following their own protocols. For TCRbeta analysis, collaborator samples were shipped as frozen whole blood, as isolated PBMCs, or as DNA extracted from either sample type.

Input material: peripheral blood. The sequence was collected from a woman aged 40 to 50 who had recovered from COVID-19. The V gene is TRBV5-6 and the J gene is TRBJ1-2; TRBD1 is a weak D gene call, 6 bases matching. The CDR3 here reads CASSLGRGHYGYTF. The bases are TGTGCCAGCAGCTTGGGCAGGGGACACTATGGCTACACCTTC.